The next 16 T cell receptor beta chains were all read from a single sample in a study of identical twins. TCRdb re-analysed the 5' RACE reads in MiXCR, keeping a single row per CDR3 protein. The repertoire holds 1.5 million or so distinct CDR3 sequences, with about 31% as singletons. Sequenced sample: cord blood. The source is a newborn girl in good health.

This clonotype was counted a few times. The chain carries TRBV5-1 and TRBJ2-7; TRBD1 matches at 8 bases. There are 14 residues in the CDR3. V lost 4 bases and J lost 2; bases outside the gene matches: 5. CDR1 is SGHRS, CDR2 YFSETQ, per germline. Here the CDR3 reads CASSGTGQAYEQYF. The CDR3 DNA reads TGCGCCAGCAGCGGAACGGGACAGGCCTACGAGCAGTACTTC.

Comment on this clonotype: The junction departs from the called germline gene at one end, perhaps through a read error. The CDR3 here is CASGQTRFNYGYTF. Written as DNA, the CDR3 is TGTGCCAGCGGCCAAACAAGGTTTAACTATGGCTACACCTTC. The chain carries TRBV3-1 and TRBJ1-2; no firm D call. The CDR3 contains 14 residues. Germline values: CDR1 LGHDT, CDR2 YNNKEL (reference sequence).

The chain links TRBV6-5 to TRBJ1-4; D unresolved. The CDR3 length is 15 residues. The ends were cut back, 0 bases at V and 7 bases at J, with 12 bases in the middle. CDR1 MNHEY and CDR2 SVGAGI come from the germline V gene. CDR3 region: CASSYSNSWGEKLFF. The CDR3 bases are TGTGCCAGCAGTTACTCGAACAGCTGGGGTGAAAAACTGTTTTTT.

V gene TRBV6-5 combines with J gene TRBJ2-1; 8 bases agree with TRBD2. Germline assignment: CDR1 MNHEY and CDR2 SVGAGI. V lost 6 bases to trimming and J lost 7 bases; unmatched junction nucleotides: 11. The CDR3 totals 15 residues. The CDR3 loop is CASSRKSGSGNEQFF. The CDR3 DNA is TGTGCCAGCAGCAGGAAGAGCGGGAGTGGGAATGAGCAGTTCTTC.

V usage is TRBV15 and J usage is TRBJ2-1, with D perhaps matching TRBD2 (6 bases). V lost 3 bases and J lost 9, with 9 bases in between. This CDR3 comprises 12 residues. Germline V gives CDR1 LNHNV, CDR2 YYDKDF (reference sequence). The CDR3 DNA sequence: TGTGCCACCAGCAGTTGGGGAGGTGAGCAGTTCTTC. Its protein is CATSSWGGEQFF.

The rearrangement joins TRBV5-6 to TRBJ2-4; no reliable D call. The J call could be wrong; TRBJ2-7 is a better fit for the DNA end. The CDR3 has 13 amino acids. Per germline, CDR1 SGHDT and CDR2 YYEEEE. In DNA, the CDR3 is TGTGCCAGCAGCCCGGTCGGTAGGCGCGAGCAGTACTTC. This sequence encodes CASSPVGRREQYF.

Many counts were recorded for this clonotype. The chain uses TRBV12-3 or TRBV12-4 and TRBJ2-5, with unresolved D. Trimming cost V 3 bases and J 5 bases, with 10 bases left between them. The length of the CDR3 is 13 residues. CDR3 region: CASSFRDLETQYF. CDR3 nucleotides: TGTGCCAGCAGTTTTAGAGATTTGGAGACCCAGTACTTC.

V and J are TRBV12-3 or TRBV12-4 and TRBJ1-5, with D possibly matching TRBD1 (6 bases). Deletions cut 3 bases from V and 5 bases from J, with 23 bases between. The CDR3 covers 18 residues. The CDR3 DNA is TGTGCCAGCAGTTTTGGGCTTGGGGCACAGGGTACCGATCAGCCCCAGCATTTT. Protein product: CASSFGLGAQGTDQPQHF.

CDR3 nucleotides: TGCAGTGCTAGACCGGGGACTAGCGGGGCCTCAGATACGCAGTATTTT. It specifies CSARPGTSGASDTQYF. The V gene is TRBV20-1, the J gene TRBJ2-3; TRBD2 matches at 13 bases. There are 16 residues in the CDR3. Germline V gene lookup returns CDR1 DFQATT and CDR2 SNEGSKA (reference sequence). The trim removed 2 bases at V and 4 bases at J, leaving 6 bases unmatched.

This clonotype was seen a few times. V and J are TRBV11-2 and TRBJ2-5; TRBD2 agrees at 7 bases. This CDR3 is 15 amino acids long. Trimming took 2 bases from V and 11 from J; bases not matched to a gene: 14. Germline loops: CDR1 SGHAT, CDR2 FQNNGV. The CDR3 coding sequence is TGTGCCAGCAGCTTAACGCGGGGGAACTACAATGAGCAGTACTTC. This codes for CASSLTRGNYNEQYF.

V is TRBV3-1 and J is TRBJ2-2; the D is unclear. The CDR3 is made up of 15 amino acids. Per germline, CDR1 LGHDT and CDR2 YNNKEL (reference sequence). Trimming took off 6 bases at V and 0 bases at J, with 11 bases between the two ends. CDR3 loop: CASREYTTNTGELFF. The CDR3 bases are TGTGCCAGCAGGGAGTACACTACGAACACCGGGGAGCTGTTTTTT.

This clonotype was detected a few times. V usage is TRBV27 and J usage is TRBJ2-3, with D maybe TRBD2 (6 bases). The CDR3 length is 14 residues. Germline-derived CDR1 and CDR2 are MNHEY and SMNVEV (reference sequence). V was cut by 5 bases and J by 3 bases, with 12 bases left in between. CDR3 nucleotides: TGTGCCAGCAGTATACGGGACTTTACAGATACGCAGTATTTT. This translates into CASSIRDFTDTQYF.

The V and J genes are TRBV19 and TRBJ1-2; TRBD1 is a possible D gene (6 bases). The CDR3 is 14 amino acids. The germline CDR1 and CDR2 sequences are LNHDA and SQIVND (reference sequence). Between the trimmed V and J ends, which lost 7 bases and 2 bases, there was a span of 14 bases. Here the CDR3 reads CASMRTGANYGYTF. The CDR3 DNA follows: TGTGCCAGTATGCGGACGGGGGCAAACTATGGCTACACCTTC.

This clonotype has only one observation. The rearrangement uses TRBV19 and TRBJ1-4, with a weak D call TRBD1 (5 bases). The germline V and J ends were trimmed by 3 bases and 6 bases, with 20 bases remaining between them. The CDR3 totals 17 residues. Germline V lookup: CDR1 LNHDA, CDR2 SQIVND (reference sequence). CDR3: CASSIRAPGYGDEKLFF. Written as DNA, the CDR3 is TGTGCCAGTAGTATCCGGGCACCAGGGTACGGCGATGAAAAACTGTTTTTT. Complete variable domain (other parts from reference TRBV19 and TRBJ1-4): DGGITQSPKYLFRKEGQNVTLSCEQNLNHDAMYWYRQDPGQGLRLIYYSQIVNDFQKGDIAEGYSVSREKKESFPLTVTSAQKNPTAFYLCASSIRAPGYGDEKLFFGSGTQLSVL.

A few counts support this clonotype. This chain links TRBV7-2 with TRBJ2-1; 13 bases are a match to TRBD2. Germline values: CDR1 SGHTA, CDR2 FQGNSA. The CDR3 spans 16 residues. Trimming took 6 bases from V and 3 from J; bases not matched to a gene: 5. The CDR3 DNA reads TGTGCCAGCAGGTCGGGACTAGCGGGGCTCTACAATGAGCAGTTCTTC. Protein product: CASRSGLAGLYNEQFF.

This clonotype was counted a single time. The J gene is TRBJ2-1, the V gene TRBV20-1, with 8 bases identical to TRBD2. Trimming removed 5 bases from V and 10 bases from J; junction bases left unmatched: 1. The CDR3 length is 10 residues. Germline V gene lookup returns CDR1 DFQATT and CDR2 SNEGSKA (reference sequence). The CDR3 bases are TGCAGTGCTGGACTAGCAGAGCAGTTCTTC. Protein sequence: CSAGLAEQFF.